This TCR beta chain was documented in a study of shared clonotypes between healthy human individuals (dated by TCRdb to the early 2020s). About the full investigation: The cohort comprised two women and three men aged 18 to 49 years. For each donor, CD4 naive and CD4 memory were each given three plates, CD8 naive was given two plates, and CD8 memory was given one plate. Leukapheresis yielded between about 0.8 and 9.5 billion PBMCs per donor. Libraries were prepared and TCR repertoires were sequenced by different laboratories using diverse techniques, in order to increase sequencing depth and limit assay-specific biases. The study deeply sequenced blood TCR repertoires of five healthy adults to estimate repertoire size and the extent of clonotype sharing between individuals. Study-wide findings and limitations: Even with the large sequencing depth, rarefaction of the sorted-subset datasets indicated that sequencing was incomplete. Naive subsets generally had larger estimated clonotype richness than memory subsets did. Compared with non-shared clonotypes, the clonotypes found in all four sorted-subset donors had higher generation probabilities. Sampling was restricted to blood, and TCR repertoires in tissues likely differ from the TCR repertoires found in blood. Pairwise subsampling indicated that sequencing depth was expected to affect the degree of clonotype sharing among donors. The small number of donors limited the genetic and exposure-history diversity represented. Sharing across several donors was observed for approximately 5% of naive CD4, 3.5% of naive CD8, 2% to 2.5% of memory CD4, and around 0.44% of memory CD8 clonotypes.

A note on this clone: The antigen it recognizes is unknown. Base qualities are not at hand, and no much larger clone is one base apart.

The donors were healthy, HIV-negative adults with no recently reported acute infections or vaccinations. Every donor was a Caucasian adult living in Nashville, Tennessee, USA. Magnetic negative selection was used to enrich CD4+ T cells, after which naive cells were positively selected on CD45RA and the negative fraction became the memory subset. Blood was collected by leukapheresis, and PBMCs were isolated by Ficoll-Histopaque density gradient centrifugation and then cryopreserved in liquid nitrogen vapor phase. Purity and quantity of every magnetically sorted T cell population were checked by analytical flow cytometry. Each sorted fraction had its genomic DNA isolated and then quantified by UV absorbance on a Nanodrop 2000c. For CDR1 and CDR2, the germline V gene lists MNHEY and SVGAGI. Trimming at the junction amounts to 2 bases on V and 1 base on J, and the germline ends lie 11 bases apart. From the cysteine up to the phenylalanine, the CDR3 has a length of 16 residues. Only the CDR3 region is kept as DNA, spanning 48 bases read in frame from base 1.

Using the deep immunoSEQ assay, TCR CDR3 regions were amplified from genomic DNA by multiplex PCR. Extracted genomic DNA from each cell subset was spread evenly across all wells of several immunoSEQ 96-well plates, with each plate serving as a replicate. For sorted subsets, each replicate PCR was loaded with around 200 ng genomic DNA, equivalent to 25,000 to 35,000 T cell genomes. Purified libraries were measured with a Qubit 3.0 fluorometer, size-checked on a Bioanalyzer 2100, and measured again with the KAPA Library Quantification kit. Every immunoSEQ 96-well plate was sequenced on a separate single-read 150-cycle Illumina NextSeq 550 flow cell. Under the source paper's analysis protocol: Because the immunoSEQ output included only junctional sequences and no quality scores, the filtering could not be the same as the filtering used for full-length reads. To assign V/J genes and CDR3, sequences were annotated using PyIR, a Python wrapper for IgBLAST v1.9, with IMGT germline references. Reads were removed for weak V/J assignments (E-value above 1e-6), missing CDR3, stop codons, out-of-frame junctions, or ambiguous translated residues. V3J clonotypes were defined by identical inferred V gene, J gene, and CDR3 amino acid sequence. To compute the percentage overlap between repertoires, the number of shared unique clonotypes was divided by the size of the smaller repertoire. Repertoire richness was assessed with RTK rarefaction, the Chao1 estimator, and Recon v2.1 estimates of unobserved clonotypes. OLGA was used to compute generation probabilities for all TCRbeta clonotypes that the gDNA method yielded from a few donors. TCRdb limited this immuneACCESS table to in-frame rearrangements with V and J called. A share of clones is missing; checked studies link under half to unresolved V genes, and the rest is unexplained. The V and J calls and clone size were taken over from that table, and D and trimming were inferred from the DNA. This sample gives about 2.3 million clones in total; 85% to 95% of them show up just once. 0.39% of the sample lies in the top ten.

Rearrangement joined TRBV6-5 to TRBJ2-2, with the D gene call left open. Input material: naive CD4+ T cells from PBMCs. Interpreted using the paper, the cell subset or site label stands for: CD45RA+ positively selected. The source of this sequence is a man aged 18-30 years in good health. Some clones in this sample may be carry-over from other donors' samples. The base sequence is TGTGCCAGCAGTTACAGGGCCCTCTTGAACACCGGGGAGCTGTTTTTT. It translates as CASSYRALLNTGELFF.